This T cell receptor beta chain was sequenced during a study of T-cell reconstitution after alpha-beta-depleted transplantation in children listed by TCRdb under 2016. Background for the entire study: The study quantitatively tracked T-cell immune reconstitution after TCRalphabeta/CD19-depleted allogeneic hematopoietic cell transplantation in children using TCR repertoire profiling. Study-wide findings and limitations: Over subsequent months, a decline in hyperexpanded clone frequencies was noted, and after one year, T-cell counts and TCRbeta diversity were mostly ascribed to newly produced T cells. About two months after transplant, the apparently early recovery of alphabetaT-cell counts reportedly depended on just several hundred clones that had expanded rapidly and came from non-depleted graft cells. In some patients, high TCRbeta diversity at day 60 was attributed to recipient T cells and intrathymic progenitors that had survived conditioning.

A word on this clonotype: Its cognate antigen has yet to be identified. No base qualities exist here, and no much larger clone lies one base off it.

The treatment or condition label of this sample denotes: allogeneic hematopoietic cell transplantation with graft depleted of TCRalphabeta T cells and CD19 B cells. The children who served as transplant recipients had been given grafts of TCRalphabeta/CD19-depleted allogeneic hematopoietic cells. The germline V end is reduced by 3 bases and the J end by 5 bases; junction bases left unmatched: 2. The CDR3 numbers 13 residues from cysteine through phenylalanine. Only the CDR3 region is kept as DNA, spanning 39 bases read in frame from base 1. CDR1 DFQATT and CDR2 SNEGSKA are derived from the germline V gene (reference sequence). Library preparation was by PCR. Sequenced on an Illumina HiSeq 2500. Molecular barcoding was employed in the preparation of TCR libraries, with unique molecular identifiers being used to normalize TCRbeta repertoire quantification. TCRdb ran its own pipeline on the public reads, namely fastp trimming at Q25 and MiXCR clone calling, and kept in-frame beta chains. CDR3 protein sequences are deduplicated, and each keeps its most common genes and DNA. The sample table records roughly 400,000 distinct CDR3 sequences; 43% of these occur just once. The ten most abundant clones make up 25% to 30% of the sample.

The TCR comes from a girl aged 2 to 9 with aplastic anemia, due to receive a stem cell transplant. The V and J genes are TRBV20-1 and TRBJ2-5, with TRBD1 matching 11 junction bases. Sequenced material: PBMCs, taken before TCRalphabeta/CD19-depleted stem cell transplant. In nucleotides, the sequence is TGCAGTGCTAGGGGGGACAGGGGGGAGACCCAGTACTTC. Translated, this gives CSARGDRGETQYF.